This entry is about one T cell receptor beta chain. This sample was included in a study of T cell changes during pregnancy in multiple sclerosis. The CDR3 is 16 residues long. Germline lookup yields CDR1 SEHNR and CDR2 FQNEAQ (reference sequence). The V segment lost 4 bases and the J segment 9 bases; nucleotides outside the gene matches: 7. Assay used: immunoSEQ multiplex PCR; TCRdb lists only in-frame clones, some missing. Among approximately 50,000 clones listed, 92% were seen once. The gene calls are TRBV7-9 and TRBJ2-1, with 15 bases identical to TRBD2. Source: CD4+ T cells from peripheral blood mononuclear cells, taken after pregnancy. The clonotype originates from a female donor with multiple sclerosis, enrolled in a pregnancy study. The CDR3 protein is CASSSLGLAGGGEQFF. CDR3 sequence (DNA): TGTGCCAGCAGCTCCCTCGGACTAGCGGGGGGGGGTGAGCAGTTCTTC.